This TCR beta chain was captured by sequencing in a study of blood T cell repertoires in COVID-19. Overall study context: Collection of acute and convalescent COVID-19 samples took place in the United States, Italy and Spain. T cells, B-cell-depleted T cells, or PBMCs provided the cDNA or gDNA that served as material.

The authors' processing: The assay estimated nucleated cells by amplifying reference gene primers. The protocol was immunoSEQ multiplex PCR, while the TCRdb copy is restricted to in-frame clones and leaves out a portion. V, J and clone size are those of that table, while D and trimming were read from the DNA. The sample lists about 170,000 clones, roughly 93% seen once, with roughly 4.5% in the top ten. This CDR3 has 15 residues. Germline-derived CDR1 and CDR2 are PRHDT and FYEKMQ (reference sequence). The V end lost 5 bases, the J end lost 0 bases, and 12 bases lay between the germline ends. The sample was peripheral blood. The V call is TRBV13, the J call TRBJ2-3, with a possible D match to TRBD2 (5 bases). The source is a woman aged 50 to 65 with acute or convalescent COVID-19. Here the CDR3 DNA reads TGTGCCAGCAGCCTCGGGGTTACTAGCACAGATACGCAGTATTTT. Protein product: CASSLGVTSTDTQYF. Variable domain in full (rest from reference TRBV13 and TRBJ2-3): AAGVIQSPRHLIKEKRETATLKCYPIPRHDTVYWYQQGPGQDPQFLISFYEKMQSDKGSIPDRFSAQQFSDYHSELNMSSLELGDSALYFCASSLGVTSTDTQYFGPGTRLTVL.